This record looks at one T cell receptor beta chain sequence and its context. It has no known antigen specificity. At one end, the junction sequence differs from germline, possibly due to a read error. The sample comes from a study of immune heterogeneity within non-small cell lung tumors listed by TCRdb under 2018. For the study in its entirety: By histology, the tumors were 4 squamous cell carcinomas, 10 non-squamous carcinomas and 1 tumor not otherwise specified. To look at intratumoral immune heterogeneity, the study ran whole-exome sequencing, RNA-seq and TCR beta repertoire sequencing on several spatially distinct regions taken from every NSCLC tumor. TCR repertoires were analyzed from around 59 tumor loci of about 15 patients, while transcriptome data covered only around 45 loci from some 11 patients. Neoantigen binding to each patient's HLA alleles was predicted with netMHCpan-3.0 for mutant peptides of 8 to 11 amino acids. General findings and caveats noted by the study authors: Within a patient, the same dominant CDR3B clonotypes appeared at multiple loci, but different tumor locations also contained unique high-frequency clones. High-frequency TCR beta clonotypes were largely distinct between individual patients. Local T-cell repertoire clonality showed a statistically significant but moderate positive correlation with local tumor mutational burden (R about 0.33).

A multiplex PCR system amplified the TCR beta CDR3 region, with a first 10-cycle round using 32 V-gene forward and 13 J-gene reverse primers. First-round PCR used a QIAGEN Multiplex PCR Kit, and primer sequences were filed in Chinese patent CN105087789A. A second PCR round added Illumina universal primers using the Phusion High-Fidelity PCR Kit. The TCR libraries underwent paired-end sequencing with a read length of 151 bp on the Illumina HiSeq X Ten platform. As for the original processing: Reads without multiplex PCR primers were removed using Cutadapt, read pairs were merged using PEAR, and CDR3 regions were called using MiXCR with default settings. Shannon entropy measured repertoire diversity, while clonality was calculated as one minus the Shannon entropy divided by the ln of the count of productive unique sequences. A clonotype counted as a dominant or high-frequency T-cell clone when its frequency was 0.5% or higher. Using fastp at Q25 and MiXCR, TCRdb reprocessed the public reads and kept productive beta chains. When rows share a CDR3 protein, they turn into one entry using the most common DNA and genes. TCRdb, rather than the study authors, made the V and J calls. This sample is represented by about 4,600 distinct CDR3 sequences; around 40% of them were singletons. Approximately 31% of the sample is in the top ten clones.

From the germline V gene (reference sequence), CDR1 is LNHDA and CDR2 is SQIVND. Counted from cysteine to phenylalanine, this CDR3 has 14 amino acids. CDR3 DNA only is kept here, 42 bases in frame from base 1. For the TCR template, genomic DNA was extracted from bulk tumor tissue, and approximately 550 ng of gDNA was amplified for each sample. During surgery, several biopsies were collected from each primary tumor and placed as far from one another as possible within the tumor mass. Patients in the study cohort, which was described as untreated, were newly diagnosed NSCLC cases going through curative surgery. Donors were 15 or so newly diagnosed non-small cell lung cancer patients undergoing surgery with curative intent. Two independent pathologists examined the resected tumor masses. Only high-quality DNA and RNA samples were carried forward to sequencing.

The TCR sequence derives from a woman aged 45-65 years with non-small cell lung cancer. The rearranged segments are TRBV19 and TRBJ2-4; the best D guess is TRBD2, with 5 bases matching. Material: lung tumor tissue. The DNA reads TGTGCCAATAGGCCCCGGGGAGCTCAGGTGGGTGCAGCCTTC. It translates to CANRPRGAQVGAAF.